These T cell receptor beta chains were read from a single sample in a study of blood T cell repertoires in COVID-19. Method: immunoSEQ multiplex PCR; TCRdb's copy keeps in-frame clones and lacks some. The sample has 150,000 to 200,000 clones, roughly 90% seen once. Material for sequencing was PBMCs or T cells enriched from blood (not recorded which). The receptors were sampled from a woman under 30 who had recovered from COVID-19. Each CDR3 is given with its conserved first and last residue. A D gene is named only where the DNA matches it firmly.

CDR3aa: CASSLDRALGQPQHF
len: 15
v_gene: TRBV28
d_gene: TRBD1
j_gene: TRBJ1-5

CDR3aa: CASSLSPSEGETQYF
len: 15
v_gene: TRBV5-4
d_gene: .
j_gene: TRBJ2-5

CDR3aa: CASSDGQNTGELFF
len: 14
v_gene: TRBV6-4
d_gene: .
j_gene: TRBJ2-2

CDR3aa: CASRGSGTYGYTF
len: 13
v_gene: TRBV6-5
d_gene: .
j_gene: TRBJ1-2

CDR3aa: CSVEERVGGANVLTF
len: 15
v_gene: TRBV29-1
d_gene: .
j_gene: TRBJ2-6

CDR3aa: CASSHGGNSPLHF
len: 13
v_gene: TRBV13
d_gene: .
j_gene: TRBJ1-6

CDR3aa: CASGQGGSYEQYF
len: 13
v_gene: TRBV9
d_gene: TRBD1
j_gene: TRBJ2-7

CDR3aa: CASSLRSGNEQFF
len: 13
v_gene: TRBV7-9
d_gene: .
j_gene: TRBJ2-1

CDR3aa: CASSSTVSTNEKLFF
len: 15
v_gene: TRBV27
d_gene: .
j_gene: TRBJ1-4

CDR3aa: CAWSVRGPGELFF
len: 13
v_gene: TRBV30
d_gene: .
j_gene: TRBJ2-2

CDR3aa: CAIDRGNYGYTF
len: 12
v_gene: TRBV10-3
d_gene: TRBD1
j_gene: TRBJ1-2

CDR3aa: CASSLQRSGTEAFF
len: 14
v_gene: TRBV7-9
d_gene: .
j_gene: TRBJ1-1

CDR3aa: CASHNLTGNTGELFF
len: 15
v_gene: TRBV7-9
d_gene: .
j_gene: TRBJ2-2

CDR3aa: CASSLFGHQAFF
len: 12
v_gene: TRBV5-6
d_gene: .
j_gene: TRBJ1-1

CDR3aa: CASSLGGGGSYEQYF
len: 15
v_gene: TRBV2
d_gene: TRBD2
j_gene: TRBJ2-7

CDR3aa: CASSPRTTSNQPQHF
len: 15
v_gene: TRBV11-2
d_gene: .
j_gene: TRBJ1-5

CDR3aa: CASSLVGNTIYF
len: 12
v_gene: TRBV12-3/TRBV12-4
d_gene: .
j_gene: TRBJ1-3

CDR3aa: CASSEVQGTDTQYF
len: 14
v_gene: TRBV6-4
d_gene: .
j_gene: TRBJ2-3

CDR3aa: CASSQPTVGLAKNIQYF
len: 17
v_gene: TRBV3-1/TRBV3-2
d_gene: .
j_gene: TRBJ2-4

CDR3aa: CASGLTGSYEQYF
len: 13
v_gene: TRBV11-2
d_gene: .
j_gene: TRBJ2-7

CDR3aa: CASSAGYGNLLVPLHF
len: 16
v_gene: TRBV25-1
d_gene: .
j_gene: TRBJ1-6

CDR3aa: CASSPRDRVGSPLHF
len: 15
v_gene: TRBV18
d_gene: TRBD1
j_gene: TRBJ1-6

CDR3aa: CASSLAEFYEQYF
len: 13
v_gene: TRBV5-1
d_gene: .
j_gene: TRBJ2-7

CDR3aa: CAWSAAVGLNNEQFF
len: 15
v_gene: TRBV30
d_gene: .
j_gene: TRBJ2-1

CDR3aa: CSASPGLAGDTQYF
len: 14
v_gene: TRBV20-1
d_gene: TRBD2
j_gene: TRBJ2-3

CDR3aa: CATSRGGGAGNQPQHF
len: 16
v_gene: TRBV15
d_gene: .
j_gene: TRBJ1-5

CDR3aa: CASSQVGTNTGELFF
len: 15
v_gene: TRBV3-1/TRBV3-2
d_gene: .
j_gene: TRBJ2-2

CDR3aa: CATATGGFTEAFF
len: 13
v_gene: TRBV10-2
d_gene: TRBD1
j_gene: TRBJ1-1

CDR3aa: CASSVGGQPWTSGNTIYF
len: 18
v_gene: TRBV9
d_gene: TRBD1
j_gene: TRBJ1-3

CDR3aa: CASSQAGTAGGPGYEQYF
len: 18
v_gene: TRBV3-1/TRBV3-2
d_gene: TRBD2
j_gene: TRBJ2-7

CDR3aa: CASSHRAGGQRNEQFF
len: 16
v_gene: TRBV4-1
d_gene: TRBD2
j_gene: TRBJ2-1

CDR3aa: CASTPAGGNEQYF
len: 13
v_gene: TRBV6-2/TRBV6-3
d_gene: TRBD2
j_gene: TRBJ2-7

CDR3aa: CASSRYRGSSYEQYF
len: 15
v_gene: TRBV2
d_gene: TRBD1
j_gene: TRBJ2-7

CDR3aa: CASSRQGGLETQYF
len: 14
v_gene: TRBV6-2/TRBV6-3
d_gene: TRBD1
j_gene: TRBJ2-5

CDR3aa: CASSTQTGSNYGYTF
len: 15
v_gene: TRBV19
d_gene: .
j_gene: TRBJ1-2

CDR3aa: CAWSVPFPWDRFYGYTF
len: 17
v_gene: TRBV30
d_gene: TRBD1
j_gene: TRBJ1-2

CDR3aa: CASSTHWTGSSYNSPLHF
len: 18
v_gene: TRBV6-2/TRBV6-3
d_gene: TRBD1
j_gene: TRBJ1-6

CDR3aa: CASSQTTFLNEKLFF
len: 15
v_gene: TRBV4-1
d_gene: .
j_gene: TRBJ1-4

CDR3aa: CASRGRQGESYEQYF
len: 15
v_gene: TRBV6-5
d_gene: TRBD1
j_gene: TRBJ2-7

CDR3aa: CATSQVLSYEQYF
len: 13
v_gene: TRBV15
d_gene: .
j_gene: TRBJ2-7

CDR3aa: CASSDSVSGATDTQYF
len: 16
v_gene: TRBV7-6
d_gene: TRBD2
j_gene: TRBJ2-3

CDR3aa: CASSVGSGRGEQYF
len: 14
v_gene: TRBV9
d_gene: .
j_gene: TRBJ2-7

CDR3aa: CASTATGQGSRNEQFF
len: 16
v_gene: TRBV19
d_gene: TRBD1
j_gene: TRBJ2-1

CDR3aa: CASSLAGGNTEAFF
len: 14
v_gene: TRBV7-6
d_gene: .
j_gene: TRBJ1-1

CDR3aa: CASSRSGQGPMNTEAFF
len: 17
v_gene: TRBV5-1
d_gene: TRBD1
j_gene: TRBJ1-1

CDR3aa: CASSYDMYANTEAFF
len: 15
v_gene: TRBV6-5
d_gene: .
j_gene: TRBJ1-1

CDR3aa: CASSLVTGELETEAFF
len: 16
v_gene: TRBV7-6
d_gene: TRBD1
j_gene: TRBJ1-1